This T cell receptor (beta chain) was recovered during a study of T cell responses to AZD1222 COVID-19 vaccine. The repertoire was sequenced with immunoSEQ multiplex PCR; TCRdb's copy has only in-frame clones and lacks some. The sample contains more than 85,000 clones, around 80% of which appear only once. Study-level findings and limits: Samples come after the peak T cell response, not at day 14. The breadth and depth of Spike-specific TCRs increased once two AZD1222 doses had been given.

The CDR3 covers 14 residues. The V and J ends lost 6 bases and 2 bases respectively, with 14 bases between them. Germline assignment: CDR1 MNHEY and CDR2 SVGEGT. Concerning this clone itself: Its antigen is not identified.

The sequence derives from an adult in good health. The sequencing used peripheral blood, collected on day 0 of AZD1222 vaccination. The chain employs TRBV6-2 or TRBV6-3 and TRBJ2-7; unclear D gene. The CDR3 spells CASSLDQETYEQYF. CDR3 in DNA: TGTGCCAGCAGCCTGGACCAGGAGACCTACGAGCAGTACTTC.